These 20 T cell receptor beta chains originate from one sample sequenced in a study of OX40 agonist ivuxolimab in advanced cancers. Measured with immunoSEQ multiplex PCR; TCRdb has only the in-frame clones, and not every one. This table holds about 71,000 clones, approximately 94% found once. Specimen: CD4+ or CD8+ T cells sorted from blood, collected in a trial of the OX40 agonist ivuxolimab. Source of these receptors: an adult with an advanced solid tumor such as melanoma, head and neck, liver or kidney cancer.

The gene calls are TRBV7-9 and TRBJ2-7; 12 bases map to TRBD1. J was trimmed by 5 bases and V by 5 bases; bases with no gene match: 10. This CDR3 has 16 amino acids. The germline gives CDR1 SEHNR, CDR2 FQNEAQ (reference sequence). In DNA, the CDR3 is TGTGCCAGCAGCCCCCCTGCCGGGACAGGGGGCAACGAGCAGTACTTC. Its translation: CASSPPAGTGGNEQYF.

This chain joins TRBV4-1 and TRBJ2-7; perhaps TRBD2 as D (6 bases). V was shortened by 4 bases and J by 2 bases, with 15 bases between the two germline ends. The CDR3 sequence is 15 residues long. The germline gives CDR1 MGHRA, CDR2 YSYEKL. The CDR3: CASSPTPSGPYEQYF. In DNA form, the CDR3 reads TGCGCCAGCAGCCCCACCCCCAGCGGGCCCTACGAGCAGTACTTC.

The rearrangement joins TRBV7-9 to TRBJ2-3, with TRBD1 matching 7 bases. The length of the CDR3 is 14 residues. J was trimmed by 2 bases and V by 7 bases; bases with no gene match: 6. CDR1 SEHNR and CDR2 FQNEAQ come from the germline V gene (reference sequence). This CDR3 reads CASILTGATDTQYF. As DNA, the CDR3 is TGTGCCAGCATCCTAACAGGGGCCACAGATACGCAGTATTTT.

The chain links TRBV5-6 to TRBJ1-1; maybe TRBD1 (5 bases). This CDR3 region has 12 residues. Trimming stripped 4 bases from V and 5 bases from J, with 9 bases between. CDR1 and CDR2 (germline): SGHDT, YYEEEE. The CDR3 here is CASSMGGTEAFF. The CDR3, as DNA: TGTGCCAGCAGCATGGGGGGAACTGAAGCTTTCTTT.

The J gene is TRBJ1-2, the V gene TRBV30; no clear D gene. Germline V gene lookup returns CDR1 GTSNPN and CDR2 SVGIG (reference sequence). The V gene lost 3 bases and the J gene lost 3 bases, with 2 bases spanning the gap. The CDR3 is 10 residues long. CDR3 residues: CAWSDYGYTF. The DNA for the CDR3 is TGTGCCTGGAGCGACTATGGCTACACCTTC.

This chain links TRBV11-2 with TRBJ1-2; D uncertain. This CDR3 spans 11 amino acids. Trimming removed 1 base at V and 8 bases at J, with 5 bases between. Germline values: CDR1 SGHAT, CDR2 FQNNGV. DNA for the CDR3: TGTGCCAGCAGCTTAGCAGGAGGCTACACCTTC. It specifies CASSLAGGYTF.

The chain couples TRBV7-9 to TRBJ1-5; D unclear. Trimming left V 2 bases short and J 3 bases short, with 11 bases between. The length of the CDR3 is 15 residues. Germline V lookup: CDR1 SEHNR, CDR2 FQNEAQ (reference sequence). The CDR3 bases are TGTGCCAGCAGCTTATATTCGGAGTTCAATCAGCCCCAGCATTTT. It encodes CASSLYSEFNQPQHF.

The gene calls are TRBV7-8 and TRBJ2-7; tentative D call: TRBD2 (7 bases). V was trimmed by 8 bases and J by 5 bases, leaving 25 bases between them. CDR1 is SGHVS and CDR2 is FQNEAQ in the germline V gene. CDR3 length equals 16 residues. The CDR3: CASYFVGGGPGNEQYF. DNA for the CDR3: TGTGCCAGCTACTTTGTAGGGGGAGGGCCCGGAAACGAGCAGTACTTC.

The chain has TRBV27 and TRBJ1-4; D may be TRBD1 (5 bases). Germline lookup yields CDR1 MNHEY and CDR2 SMNVEV (reference sequence). This CDR3 contains 18 residues. Trimming stripped 3 bases from V and 2 bases from J, with 19 bases between. The CDR3 bases are TGTGCCAGCAGTTTCCTAACGAGCGAGGGGTGGACTAATGAAAAACTGTTTTTT. It yields the protein CASSFLTSEGWTNEKLFF.

The CDR3 is CASSYDGRGATEAFF. As DNA, the CDR3 is TGTGCCAGCAGTTACGACGGCAGGGGGGCCACTGAAGCTTTCTTT. The chain recombines TRBV6-5 with TRBJ1-1, with 7 nucleotides matching TRBD1. The ends lost 2 bases at V and 4 bases at J; junction bases unmatched: 7. Germline loops: CDR1 MNHEY, CDR2 SVGAGI. The CDR3 spans 15 residues.

The sample holds one count of this clone. The V gene is TRBV5-1, the J gene TRBJ2-7; 7 nucleotides agree with TRBD1. V was clipped by 7 bases and J by 3 bases; unmatched bases: 7. This CDR3 has 13 residues. Germline assignment: CDR1 SGHRS and CDR2 YFSETQ. The CDR3 region is CASRPTGRYEQYF. Here the CDR3 DNA reads TGCGCCAGCCGCCCGACAGGGCGCTACGAGCAGTACTTC.

CDR3 residues: CASSYRIGTPEYEQYF. CDR3 DNA: TGTGCCAGCAGTTACAGGATTGGGACACCCGAATACGAGCAGTACTTC. The genes are TRBV6-6 and TRBJ2-7; D possibly corresponds to TRBD1 (6 bases). V was pared by 2 bases and J by 4 bases, with 18 bases between. This CDR3 has 16 amino acids. CDR1 is MNHNY and CDR2 is SVGAGI in the germline V gene (reference sequence).

The rearrangement joins TRBV7-8 to TRBJ2-2; D remains unclear. The CDR3 length is 15 residues. V shed 0 bases and J shed 1 base, with 6 bases lying between them. CDR1 is SGHVS, CDR2 FQNEAQ, per germline. CDR3 protein: CASSLAWVNTGELFF. CDR3 bases: TGTGCCAGCAGCTTAGCTTGGGTGAACACCGGGGAGCTGTTTTTT.

The chain employs TRBV10-3 and TRBJ2-7; D call uncertain. V shed 3 bases and J shed 5 bases, with 8 bases lying between them. The CDR3 totals 12 residues. Germline CDR1 reads ENHRY; CDR2 reads SYGVKD. This CDR3 is CAISDRTNEQYF. Here the CDR3 DNA reads TGTGCCATCAGTGACAGAACCAACGAGCAGTACTTC.

The chain joins TRBV21-1 to TRBJ1-5; the table's TRBD1 call for D was not verified on the DNA. TRBV21-1 is flagged as a pseudogene. The CDR3 totals 16 residues. The CDR3 reads CASTSEDRHSNQPQHF. The CDR3 nucleotides read TGTGCCAGCACCTCGGAGGACAGACATAGCAATCAGCCCCAGCATTTT.

The rearrangement links TRBV5-1 to TRBJ2-7; D is perhaps TRBD2 (5 bases). The germline V gene encodes CDR1 SGHRS and CDR2 YFSETQ. V shed 4 bases and J shed 4 bases, with 18 bases lying between them. This CDR3 spans 15 amino acids. The CDR3 DNA reads as TGCGCCAGCAGCCAAGGACTCCGTGGGGTATACGAGCAGTACTTC. Translated: CASSQGLRGVYEQYF.

This chain links TRBV5-4 with TRBJ2-3; 11 nucleotides agree with TRBD2. J lost 6 bases, V lost 3 bases, and 9 bases had no gene match. Germline V gene sequence: CDR1 SGHNT, CDR2 YYREEE (reference sequence). This CDR3 has 16 amino acids. In DNA form, the CDR3 reads TGTGCCAGCAGCTCACTAGCGGGAGTGGCGTTGGATACGCAGTATTTT. Protein: CASSSLAGVALDTQYF.

The gene calls are TRBV11-2 and TRBJ1-1, with a weak D call TRBD1 (5 bases). V was trimmed by 5 bases and J by 1 base, leaving 11 bases between them. CDR1 is SGHAT, CDR2 FQNNGV, per germline. CDR3 length: 14 amino acids. CDR3 region: CASSVGRGNTEAFF. CDR3 DNA: TGTGCCAGCAGCGTGGGACGAGGGAACACTGAAGCTTTCTTT.

V gene TRBV19 combines with J gene TRBJ2-5; D is ambiguous. Germline lookup yields CDR1 LNHDA and CDR2 SQIVND (reference sequence). There are 16 residues in the CDR3. With 3 bases removed from V and 2 bases from J, the gap between germline ends came to 16 bases. This CDR3 is CASSIPWTLGQETQYF. The DNA for the CDR3 is TGTGCCAGTAGTATCCCCTGGACCTTAGGTCAAGAGACCCAGTACTTC.

The V and J genes are TRBV5-1 and TRBJ2-1; TRBD1 matches at 12 bases. The CDR3 is 16 residues long. The J segment lost 2 bases and the V segment lost 4 bases, leaving 4 bases of the junction unmatched. Germline CDR1 reads SGHRS; CDR2 reads YFSETQ. The CDR3 nucleotides read TGCGCCAGCAGCCTGGGGACAGGGGGCCCCTACAATGAGCAGTTCTTC. As protein: CASSLGTGGPYNEQFF.